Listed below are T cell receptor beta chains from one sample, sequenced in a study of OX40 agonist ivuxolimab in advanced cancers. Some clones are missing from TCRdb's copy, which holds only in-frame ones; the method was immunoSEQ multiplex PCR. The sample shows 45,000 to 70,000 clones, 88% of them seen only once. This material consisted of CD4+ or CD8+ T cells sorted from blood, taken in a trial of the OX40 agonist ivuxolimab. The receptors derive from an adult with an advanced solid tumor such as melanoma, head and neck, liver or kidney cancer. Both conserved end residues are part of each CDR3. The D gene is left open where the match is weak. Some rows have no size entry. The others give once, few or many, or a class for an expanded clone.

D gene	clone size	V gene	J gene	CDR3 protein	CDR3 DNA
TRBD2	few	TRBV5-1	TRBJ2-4	CASSLGLAGAKNIQYF	TGCGCCAGCAGCTTGGGACTAGCGGGAGCCAAAAACATTCAGTACTTC
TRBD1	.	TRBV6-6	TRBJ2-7	CASSSAGTGTSYEQYF	TGTGCCAGCAGTTCAGCCGGGACAGGGACGTCCTACGAGCAGTACTTC
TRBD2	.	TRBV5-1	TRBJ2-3	CASKSGSGSTDTQYF	TGCGCCAGCAAATCGGGTAGCGGGAGTACAGATACGCAGTATTTT
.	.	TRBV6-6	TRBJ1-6	CASRVREGSPLHF	TGTGCCAGCAGGGTCAGGGAGGGTTCACCCCTCCACTTT
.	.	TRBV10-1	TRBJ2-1	CASSEFNEQFF	TGCGCCAGCAGTGAGTTCAATGAGCAGTTCTTC
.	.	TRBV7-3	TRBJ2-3	CASRAGSASTDTQYF	TGTGCCAGCAGAGCTGGATCAGCTAGCACAGATACGCAGTATTTT
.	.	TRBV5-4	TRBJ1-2	CASTFSGKTYGYTF	TGTGCCAGCACTTTTTCAGGAAAGACCTATGGCTACACCTTC
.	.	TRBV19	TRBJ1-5	CASSDQALQSNQPQHF	TGTGCCAGTAGCGATCAGGCCCTCCAGAGCAATCAGCCCCAGCATTTT
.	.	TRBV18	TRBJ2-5	CASSPPGAREETQYF	TGTGCCAGCTCACCACCGGGGGCCAGAGAAGAGACCCAGTACTTC
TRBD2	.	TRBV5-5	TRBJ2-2	CASSLEASGATGELFF	TGTGCCAGCAGCTTGGAGGCTAGCGGGGCCACCGGGGAGCTGTTTTTT
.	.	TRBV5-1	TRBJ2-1	CASSLGGTAYNEQFF	TGCGCCAGCAGCTTGGGCGGGACAGCTTACAATGAGCAGTTCTTC
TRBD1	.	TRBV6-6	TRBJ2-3	CASRGQGSDTQYF	TGTGCCAGCAGAGGACAGGGTTCAGATACGCAGTATTTT
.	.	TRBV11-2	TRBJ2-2	CASSLGGHGTGELFF	TGTGCCAGCAGCTTAGGGGGGCATGGGACCGGGGAGCTGTTTTTT
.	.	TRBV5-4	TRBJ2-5	CASQAGVTSSFETQYF	TGTGCCAGCCAGGCTGGAGTCACTAGTTCCTTTGAGACCCAGTACTTC
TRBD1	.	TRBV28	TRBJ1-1	CASRTTGQGITEAFF	TGTGCCAGCAGGACAACCGGACAGGGAATAACTGAAGCTTTCTTT
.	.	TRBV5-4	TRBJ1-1	CASSSYARVSNTEAFF	TGTGCCAGCAGCTCATACGCCAGGGTATCGAACACTGAAGCTTTCTTT
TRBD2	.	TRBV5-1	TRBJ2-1	CASSLALAGVNNEQFF	TGCGCCAGCAGCTTGGCCCTAGCGGGAGTCAACAATGAGCAGTTCTTC
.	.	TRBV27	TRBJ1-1	CASSLTTIGTEAFF	TGTGCCAGCAGTTTAACCACAATCGGCACTGAAGCTTTCTTT
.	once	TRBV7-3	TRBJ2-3	CASSLTGGTDTQYF	TGTGCCAGCAGCTTAACCGGAGGAACAGATACGCAGTATTTT
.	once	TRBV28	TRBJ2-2	CASITDNTGELFF	TGTGCCAGCATCACAGATAACACCGGGGAGCTGTTTTTT